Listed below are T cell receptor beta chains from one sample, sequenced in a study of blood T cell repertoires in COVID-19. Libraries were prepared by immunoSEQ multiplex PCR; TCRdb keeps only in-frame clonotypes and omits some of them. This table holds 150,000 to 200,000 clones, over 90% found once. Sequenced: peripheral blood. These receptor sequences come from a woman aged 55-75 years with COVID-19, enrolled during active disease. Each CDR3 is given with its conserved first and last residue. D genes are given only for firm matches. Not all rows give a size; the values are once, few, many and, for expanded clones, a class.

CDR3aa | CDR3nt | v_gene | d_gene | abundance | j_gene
CASSYPARGRYEQYF | TGTGCCAGCAGTTACCCCGCGCGGGGGCGCTACGAGCAGTACTTC | TRBV6-5 | - | - | TRBJ2-7
CASSREGQGRNIQYF | TGTGCCAGCAGCAGGGAGGGACAGGGGAGGAACATTCAGTACTTC | TRBV11-2 | TRBD1 | - | TRBJ2-4
CAIRDTSYNEQFF | TGTGCCATCAGGGACACCTCGTACAATGAGCAGTTCTTC | TRBV10-3 | - | once | TRBJ2-1
CSVTRGGVNTEAFF | TGCAGCGTTACCCGGGGAGGAGTGAACACTGAAGCTTTCTTT | TRBV29-1 | - | - | TRBJ1-1
CASSYGGLNYGYTF | TGTGCCAGCAGTTACGGCGGACTTAACTATGGCTACACCTTC | TRBV6-2/TRBV6-3 | - | - | TRBJ1-2
CASSQGNLRETQYF | TGCGCCAGCAGCCAAGGAAATTTGCGGGAGACCCAGTACTTC | TRBV4-1 | - | - | TRBJ2-5
CASSQVRSETQYF | TGTGCCAGCAGCCAAGTGAGGTCCGAGACCCAGTACTTC | TRBV4-2 | - | - | TRBJ2-5
CASSPTRTGVGGYTF | TGTGCCAGCAGCCCCACGAGGACAGGGGTCGGCGGCTACACCTTC | TRBV7-6 | TRBD1 | - | TRBJ1-2
CASSLVTGTGYGYTF | TGTGCCAGCAGCTTGGTAACAGGGACGGGCTATGGCTACACCTTC | TRBV5-4 | - | once | TRBJ1-2
CSVVGAPNAGELFF | TGCAGCGTTGTGGGGGCCCCGAACGCCGGGGAGCTGTTTTTT | TRBV29-1 | - | - | TRBJ2-2
CSVGATGAEAGELFF | TGCAGCGTTGGGGCTACAGGGGCGGAGGCCGGGGAGCTGTTTTTT | TRBV29-1 | TRBD1 | - | TRBJ2-2
CASSDITVINSPLHF | TGTGCCAGTAGTGACATAACCGTAATTAATTCACCCCTCCACTTT | TRBV19 | - | - | TRBJ1-6
CASSSRGGDTEAFF | TGTGCCAGCAGCTCCCGAGGGGGGGACACTGAAGCTTTCTTT | TRBV11-3 | - | - | TRBJ1-1
CASSLTGGAQPGYTF | TGTGCCAGCAGCTTAACAGGGGGCGCCCAACCGGGCTACACCTTC | TRBV7-9 | TRBD1 | - | TRBJ1-2
CASSIWTGEQPQHF | TGTGCCAGTAGTATATGGACAGGGGAACAGCCCCAGCATTTT | TRBV19 | TRBD1 | - | TRBJ1-5
CASSDWDRGPYGYTF | TGTGCCAGCAGTGATTGGGACAGGGGGCCCTATGGCTACACCTTC | TRBV6-1 | TRBD1 | - | TRBJ1-2
CASSPYAGFGNTIYF | TGCGCCAGCAGCCCCTACGCAGGGTTTGGAAACACCATATATTTT | TRBV4-1 | - | - | TRBJ1-3
CASGGETQYF | TGTGCCAGTGGGGGGGAGACCCAGTACTTC | TRBV19 | - | once | TRBJ2-5
CASSFKGVGTEAFF | TGTGCCAGCAGCTTTAAGGGGGTTGGAACTGAAGCTTTCTTT | TRBV5-4 | - | - | TRBJ1-1
CASSSGTNNSPLHF | TGTGCCAGCAGCTCCGGGACAAACAATTCACCCCTCCACTTT | TRBV5-5 | - | - | TRBJ1-6
CATSRATATGGNQPQHF | TGTGCCACCAGCAGAGCGACAGCTACTGGGGGCAATCAGCCCCAGCATTTT | TRBV15 | - | - | TRBJ1-5
CASSLGGLQETQYF | TGTGCCAGCAGCTTAGGAGGATTACAAGAGACCCAGTACTTC | TRBV11-3 | - | - | TRBJ2-5
CASSAPHGGVYEQYF | TGTGCCAGCAGCGCCCCCCACGGGGGGGTCTACGAGCAGTACTTC | TRBV9 | TRBD2 | - | TRBJ2-7
CASQTGGLANYGYTF | TGTGCCAGTCAGACAGGGGGCCTAGCTAACTATGGCTACACCTTC | TRBV19 | TRBD1 | - | TRBJ1-2
CASSSRTGSPLHF | TGTGCCAGCAGCTCGCGAACAGGCTCACCCCTCCACTTT | TRBV7-9 | - | - | TRBJ1-6
CASSYSRGRGSPLHF | TGTGCCAGCAGTTACTCGAGGGGGAGAGGATCACCCCTCCACTTT | TRBV6-5 | - | - | TRBJ1-6
CASSLGHTTVHEQYF | TGTGCCAGCAGCCTAGGACACACAACGGTTCACGAGCAGTACTTC | TRBV5-4 | - | once | TRBJ2-7
CASSDVGGSRYEQYF | TGTGCCAGCAGCGACGTGGGAGGGTCGAGATACGAGCAGTACTTC | TRBV7-8 | TRBD2 | - | TRBJ2-7
CASRLSSGGTYAQYF | TGTGCCAGCAGGCTCTCTAGCGGGGGGACCTACGCGCAGTACTTC | TRBV3-1/TRBV3-2 | TRBD2 | - | TRBJ2-7
CASSLTWPETQYF | TGTGCCAGCAGCCTCACGTGGCCTGAGACCCAGTACTTC | TRBV7-9 | - | - | TRBJ2-5
CASRADRVNEKLFF | TGTGCCAGTAGGGCAGACAGGGTTAATGAAAAACTGTTTTTT | TRBV19 | TRBD1 | - | TRBJ1-4
CASSRGQKETQYF | TGCGCCAGCAGCCGCGGACAGAAAGAGACCCAGTACTTC | TRBV4-1 | - | - | TRBJ2-5
CASSYASVAEAFF | TGTGCCAGCAGTTACGCGTCTGTGGCTGAAGCTTTCTTT | TRBV6-2/TRBV6-3 | - | - | TRBJ1-1
CASSLEDNSGYNEQFF | TGTGCCAGCAGCTTAGAAGATAATAGCGGATACAATGAGCAGTTCTTC | TRBV7-9 | - | - | TRBJ2-1
CAISETAGMNTEAFF | TGTGCCATCAGTGAGACGGCAGGGATGAACACTGAAGCTTTCTTT | TRBV10-3 | - | - | TRBJ1-1
CASSSGTGNSNQPQHF | TGCGCCAGCAGCTCCGGGACAGGTAATAGCAATCAGCCCCAGCATTTT | TRBV4-3 | TRBD1 | - | TRBJ1-5
CASSLWEYPSSGANVLTF | TGTGCCAGCAGCTTATGGGAGTACCCAAGCTCTGGGGCCAACGTCCTGACTTTC | TRBV7-2 | - | - | TRBJ2-6
CASSILQGTSGGNEQFF | TGTGCCAGTAGTATCCTCCAGGGGACTAGCGGGGGGAATGAGCAGTTCTTC | TRBV19 | TRBD2 | - | TRBJ2-1
CASSLGLAGPTDTQYF | TGTGCCAGCAGCTTGGGACTAGCGGGCCCCACAGATACGCAGTATTTT | TRBV5-6 | TRBD2 | once | TRBJ2-3
CASSPRGDSNIQYF | TGCGCCAGCAGCCCCCGCGGGGACTCAAACATTCAGTACTTC | TRBV5-1 | - | - | TRBJ2-4
CASSSWTGRDQPQHF | TGTGCCAGCAGCTCCTGGACAGGGCGAGATCAGCCCCAGCATTTT | TRBV7-2 | TRBD1 | - | TRBJ1-5
CASSLAEDRGTEAFF | TGTGCCAGCAGCTTAGCCGAGGACAGGGGTACTGAAGCTTTCTTT | TRBV7-6 | TRBD1 | - | TRBJ1-1
CASSLDIYGYTF | TGTGCCAGCAGCTTAGACATATATGGCTACACCTTC | TRBV7-2 | - | - | TRBJ1-2
CASSKDDSVMGQGSRVCWFF | TGTGCCAGCAGCAAAGATGATTCGGTAATGGGACAGGGGAGTCGGGTGTGTTGGTTTTTT | TRBV21-1 | - | - | TRBJ1-4
CSVVLAGVNTGELFF | TGCAGCGTTGTTTTAGCCGGGGTGAACACCGGGGAGCTGTTTTTT | TRBV29-1 | - | few | TRBJ2-2
CASSLKLGANTEAFF | TGTGCCAGCAGCTTAAAGCTGGGGGCGAACACTGAAGCTTTCTTT | TRBV7-8 | - | once | TRBJ1-1
CASSGPPLAGDYNEQFF | TGTGCCAGCAGCGGACCCCCTTTGGCGGGGGACTACAATGAGCAGTTCTTC | TRBV5-4 | TRBD2 | - | TRBJ2-1
CASSLEGVRNQPQHF | TGCGCCAGCAGCTTGGAAGGGGTAAGGAATCAGCCCCAGCATTTT | TRBV5-1 | - | - | TRBJ1-5
CASSRGQGAGQPQHF | TGTGCCAGCAGCCGGGGACAGGGGGCAGGGCAGCCCCAGCATTTT | TRBV9 | TRBD1 | - | TRBJ1-5
CASSAPRGGHRKLFF | TGTGCCAGCAGCGCCCCCCGGGGAGGACACCGAAAACTGTTTTTT | TRBV7-8 | - | once | TRBJ1-4
CASSLFLGVSGREQFF | TGTGCCAGCAGCCTCTTCCTGGGTGTCTCCGGCAGGGAGCAGTTCTTC | TRBV7-2 | - | - | TRBJ2-1
CASRSGGTPLHF | TGTGCCAGCAGATCAGGGGGGACACCCCTCCACTTT | TRBV12-3/TRBV12-4 | TRBD1 | - | TRBJ1-6
CASSQTGGPGQPQHF | TGTGCCAGCAGCCAGACAGGGGGCCCCGGTCAGCCCCAGCATTTT | TRBV6-5 | TRBD1 | - | TRBJ1-5
CASSPQGRGELFF | TGTGCCAGCAGTCCACAGGGCCGCGGGGAGCTGTTTTTT | TRBV6-2/TRBV6-3 | - | - | TRBJ2-2
CASSLQGRHETQYF | TGTGCCAGCAGCTTACAGGGAAGGCACGAGACCCAGTACTTC | TRBV5-6 | - | - | TRBJ2-5
CASSRQGRPTNEKLFF | TGCGCCAGCAGCCGACAGGGGCGACCGACTAATGAAAAACTGTTTTTT | TRBV4-3 | TRBD1 | - | TRBJ1-4
CASSLVAGGNQPQHF | TGTGCCAGCAGCTTAGTCGCGGGGGGCAATCAGCCCCAGCATTTT | TRBV7-8 | - | few | TRBJ1-5